These 18 T cell receptor beta chains originate from one sample sequenced in a study of neurological immune-mediated disorders. TCRdb re-called the 5' RACE reads through MiXCR, storing one row per CDR3 protein. This table has about 120,000 distinct CDR3 sequences, about 3.2% appearing once. The sample comprised PBMCs. The receptors derive from a woman in her thirties with multiple sclerosis.

This clonotype was seen repeatedly, ten times or more. The chain couples TRBV6-6 to TRBJ2-5; 8 bases align to TRBD2. There are 16 residues in the CDR3. V was clipped by 2 bases and J by 1 base; unmatched bases: 6. The germline V gene encodes CDR1 MNHNY and CDR2 SVGAGI (reference sequence). The CDR3 is CASSYRGLGIQETQYF. DNA for the CDR3: TGTGCCAGCAGTTACAGGGGACTAGGGATCCAAGAGACCCAGTACTTC.

This clonotype has ten or more counts. CDR3 loop: CSARDRGLQPQHF. The CDR3 bases are TGCAGTGCTAGGGACAGGGGGCTTCAGCCCCAGCATTTT. The chain is built from TRBV20-1 and TRBJ1-5; 11 bases agree with TRBD1. Per the germline V gene, CDR1 is DFQATT and CDR2 is SNEGSKA (reference sequence). Trimming cost V 3 bases and J 6 bases; bases outside gene matches: 1. This CDR3 contains 13 residues.

This clonotype was recorded at least ten times. V is TRBV20-1 and J is TRBJ2-3, with 12 bases that match TRBD2. This CDR3 region has 14 residues. Germline CDR1 and CDR2: DFQATT and SNEGSKA (reference sequence). Trimming cost V 6 bases and J 5 bases; bases outside gene matches: 6. The CDR3 protein is CSAARLAGEDTQYF. The CDR3 nucleotides read TGCAGTGCCGCCAGACTAGCGGGGGAAGATACGCAGTATTTT.

This clonotype was detected ten times or more. This chain connects TRBV7-9 to TRBJ1-6; possibly TRBD1 for D (5 bases). Per germline, CDR1 SEHNR and CDR2 FQNEAQ (reference sequence). Between the trimmed V and J ends, which lost 6 bases and 8 bases, there was a span of 14 bases. The length of the CDR3 is 14 residues. In DNA form, the CDR3 reads TGTGCCAGCAGGGAGACAGATCTGGATTCACCCCTCCACTTT. This sequence encodes CASRETDLDSPLHF.

This chain joins TRBV9 and TRBJ2-1; tentatively, D is TRBD1 or TRBD2 (5 bases each). The V gene's germline CDR1 is SGDLS and CDR2 YYNGEE. V shed 6 bases and J shed 9 bases, with 13 bases lying between them. The CDR3 length is 12 residues. In DNA form, the CDR3 reads TGTGCCAGCACGAGAGGGGTTGGTGAGCAGTTCTTC. It yields the protein CASTRGVGEQFF.

The chain uses TRBV7-2 and TRBJ2-7; D is perhaps TRBD1 (6 bases). Germline lookup yields CDR1 SGHTA and CDR2 FQGNSA. The CDR3 runs 13 residues. V was shortened by 5 bases and J by 12 bases, with 20 bases between the two germline ends. The CDR3 DNA reads as TGTGCCAGCAGCGATAACAGGGTAAATGGACCGTACTTC. Translating gives CASSDNRVNGPYF.

This clonotype was detected ten times or more. This chain connects TRBV29-1 to TRBJ1-1, with 8 bases lining up with TRBD1. Losses at the gene ends were 3 bases for V and 8 bases for J; bases not matched to a gene: 8. The CDR3 has 13 residues. Germline loops: CDR1 SQVTM, CDR2 ANQGSEA. The CDR3: CSVEMQGALEAFF. DNA for the CDR3: TGCAGCGTTGAGATGCAGGGGGCCCTAGAAGCTTTCTTT.

This clonotype has ten or more counts. This chain connects TRBV29-1 to TRBJ1-6; TRBD1 might be the D (5 bases). This CDR3 contains 12 residues. V lost 4 bases, J lost 13 bases, and 14 bases lay in between. CDR1 and CDR2 (germline): SQVTM, ANQGSEA. The CDR3 loop reads CSVGEGPNPLHF. CDR3 bases: TGCAGCGTTGGGGAGGGGCCGAACCCCCTCCACTTT.

At least ten counts were recorded for this clonotype. The chain is built from TRBV20-1 and TRBJ2-4; D is unresolved. V gave up 2 bases and J gave up 0 bases, with 11 bases separating them. The CDR3 loop spans 15 amino acids. Germline CDR1 DFQATT, CDR2 SNEGSKA (reference sequence). The CDR3 bases are TGCAGTGCTAGACCGATGGGCTTAGCCAAAAACATTCAGTACTTC. This translates into CSARPMGLAKNIQYF.

V gene TRBV19 combines with J gene TRBJ1-1, with a weak D call TRBD1 (6 bases). The ends were cut back, 9 bases at V and 2 bases at J, with 16 bases in the middle. This CDR3 has 14 residues. CDR1 is LNHDA and CDR2 is SQIVND in the germline V gene (reference sequence). The DNA for the CDR3 is TGTGCCAGCACTAATAGGGGGTGCAACACTGAAGCTTTCTTT. Protein: CASTNRGCNTEAFF.

This clonotype was counted many times. V and J are TRBV5-1 and TRBJ1-1; TRBD1 aligns across 9 bases. With 0 bases clipped from V and 6 bases from J, the junction kept 12 bases outside the gene matches. There are 17 residues in the CDR3. Germline CDR1 is SGHRS and CDR2 is YFSETQ. The CDR3 sequence: CASSLEVPGTGRPEAFF. The CDR3 DNA sequence: TGCGCCAGCAGCTTGGAGGTGCCCGGGACAGGGCGCCCTGAAGCTTTCTTT. The full variable domain, its missing parts supplied by reference TRBV5-1 and TRBJ1-1, is KAGVTQTPRYLIKTRGQQVTLSCSPISGHRSVSWYQQTPGQGLQFLFEYFSETQRNKGNFPGRFSGRQFSNSRSEMNVSTLELGDSALYLCASSLEVPGTGRPEAFFGQGTRLTVV.

This clonotype was seen ten or more times. The chain has TRBV29-1 and TRBJ1-2, with 11 nucleotides matching TRBD1. The germline CDR1 and CDR2 sequences are SQVTM and ANQGSEA. This CDR3 has 14 residues. Trimming removed 0 bases from V and 6 bases from J; junction bases left unmatched: 3. CDR3 in DNA: TGCAGCGTTGAAGATTGGGACAGGGGGAATGGCTACACCTTC. Amino acids: CSVEDWDRGNGYTF.

This clonotype has at least ten counts. The rearrangement joins TRBV20-1 to TRBJ1-5, with D possibly being TRBD1 (5 bases). V was pared by 1 base and J by 5 bases, with 9 bases between. The CDR3 loop spans 13 amino acids. In germline, CDR1 is DFQATT, CDR2 SNEGSKA (reference sequence). In DNA, the CDR3 is TGCAGTGCTAGAGGCAGGGCCGATCAGCCCCAGCATTTT. Its translation: CSARGRADQPQHF.

This clonotype was recorded many times. The chain couples TRBV14 to TRBJ2-1; no clear D. Germline-derived CDR1 and CDR2 are SGHDN and FVKESK. This CDR3 contains 14 residues. Trimming cost V 5 bases and J 2 bases, with 10 bases left between them. The CDR3 nucleotides read TGTGCCAGCAGCGGGTTGGCCGCCTACAATGAGCAGTTCTTC. Translation: CASSGLAAYNEQFF.

This clonotype has a count of ten or more. The gene calls are TRBV9 and TRBJ2-6, with D perhaps TRBD1 (6 bases). Germline V lookup: CDR1 SGDLS, CDR2 YYNGEE. V gave up 3 bases and J gave up 8 bases, with 18 bases separating them. This CDR3 spans 16 amino acids. For the CDR3, the DNA is TGTGCCAGCAGCGACCGACTCGAAGGGGGTTCCAACGTCCTGACTTTC. It is translated as CASSDRLEGGSNVLTF.

This clonotype was counted between two and nine times. The chain employs TRBV20-1 and TRBJ1-2; D perhaps matches TRBD1 (5 bases). The ends were cut back, 4 bases at V and 3 bases at J, with 9 bases in the middle. The CDR3 sequence is 12 residues long. From germline, CDR1 is DFQATT and CDR2 SNEGSKA (reference sequence). The CDR3 reads CSAIQGDYGYTF. Written as DNA, the CDR3 is TGCAGTGCTATTCAGGGAGACTATGGCTACACCTTC.

This clonotype has ten or more counts. This may arise from a read error, as a much more abundant clone is one base away. The CDR3 is CASSGNQPQHF. CDR3 DNA sequence: TGTGCCAGCAGTGGCAATCAGCCCCAGCATTTT. The chain joins TRBV6-1 to TRBJ1-5, with D uncertain. Between the trimmed V and J ends, which lost 4 bases and 2 bases, there was a span of 0 bases. CDR3 length: 11 residues. From germline, CDR1 is MNHNS and CDR2 SASEGT.

In its sample, this clonotype was seen many times. The genes are TRBV5-6 and TRBJ2-5; the D is unclear. The CDR3 runs to 11 residues. Germline CDR1 SGHDT, CDR2 YYEEEE. Trimming left V 1 base short and J 5 bases short, with 3 bases between. CDR3 region: CASSLSETQYF. The CDR3 bases are TGTGCCAGCAGCTTGAGTGAGACCCAGTACTTC.